This is a list of T cell receptor beta chains from one sample in a study of T cell responses to AZD1222 COVID-19 vaccine. Method: immunoSEQ multiplex PCR; TCRdb's copy keeps in-frame clones and lacks some. Of about 130,000 clones listed, nearly 90% are singletons. The sequencing used peripheral blood, collected 28 days after the second AZD1222 dose. The receptors derive from an adult who received the AZD1222 COVID-19 vaccine. Both conserved end residues are trimmed from each CDR3.

CDR3 length: 12; V gene: TRBV5-1; CDR3 protein: ASSLWVAGTEAF
CDR3 length: 11; V gene: TRBV5-6; CDR3 protein: ASSGAGNYGYT
CDR3 length: 14; V gene: TRBV7-2; CDR3 protein: ASSLARETVEVEQF
CDR3 length: 12; V gene: TRBV15; CDR3 protein: ATSREGGGGGYT
CDR3 length: 11; V gene: TRBV12-3/TRBV12-4; CDR3 protein: ASRSSGGGGYT
CDR3 length: 14; V gene: TRBV19; CDR3 protein: ASRRQGAVGNTEAF
CDR3 length: 14; V gene: TRBV19; CDR3 protein: ASSIVTRGATYGYT
CDR3 length: 13; V gene: TRBV6-5; CDR3 protein: ASRDGGPPGSPLH
CDR3 length: 12; V gene: TRBV7-9; CDR3 protein: ASSPPVPEAPLH
CDR3 length: 11; V gene: TRBV7-9; CDR3 protein: ASSFTEYTEAF
CDR3 length: 13; V gene: TRBV5-4; CDR3 protein: ASSLGGPSYNEQF
CDR3 length: 17; V gene: TRBV7-6; CDR3 protein: ASSLGVWPPNTTNEKLF
CDR3 length: 12; V gene: TRBV6-5; CDR3 protein: ASRALSSTGSYT
CDR3 length: 13; V gene: TRBV7-6; CDR3 protein: ASSPQTGHRNTIY
CDR3 length: 13; V gene: TRBV7-2; CDR3 protein: ASSFNRGGDGEAF
CDR3 length: 11; V gene: TRBV27; CDR3 protein: ASGTGTGNEQF
CDR3 length: 12; V gene: TRBV11-3; CDR3 protein: ASSPGTENTEAF
CDR3 length: 12; V gene: TRBV7-3; CDR3 protein: ASSTATRGGELF
CDR3 length: 13; V gene: TRBV2; CDR3 protein: ASIEAPNYNSPLH
CDR3 length: 12; V gene: TRBV27; CDR3 protein: ASSSGILSYEQY
CDR3 length: 13; V gene: TRBV5-1; CDR3 protein: ASASLSNSYNEQF
CDR3 length: 14; V gene: TRBV5-6; CDR3 protein: ASSSLTPAGGNEQF
CDR3 length: 10; V gene: TRBV11-3; CDR3 protein: ASSLVQGTQY